This entry lists 6 T cell receptor beta chains sequenced from one sample in a study of identical twins. One entry per CDR3 protein results from TCRdb running MiXCR on the 5' RACE reads. The sample shows hundreds of thousands of distinct CDR3 sequences, 7.5% of them seen only once. This sample was shared with a second study, whose subject was yellow fever vaccine responses in identical twins.

Sequencing was done on a sample of memory (CD45RO+) T cells sorted from blood. The receptor source for this set is a woman under 30 in good health.

This chain links TRBV4-1 with TRBJ2-1, with D possibly being TRBD2 (6 bases). Trimming cost V 0 bases and J 4 bases, with 10 bases left between them. The CDR3 covers 15 residues. Germline lookup yields CDR1 MGHRA and CDR2 YSYEKL. This chain's CDR3 is CASSQDPRGYNEQFF. CDR3 sequence (DNA): TGCGCCAGCAGCCAAGATCCTCGGGGGTACAATGAGCAGTTCTTC.

This clonotype was recorded many times. The chain employs TRBV5-1 and TRBJ2-1, with D possibly being TRBD1 (6 bases). With 3 bases removed from V and 6 bases from J, the gap between germline ends came to 19 bases. Germline lookup yields CDR1 SGHRS and CDR2 YFSETQ. The CDR3 runs to 16 residues. CDR3 nucleotide sequence: TGCGCCAGCAGCTCAATAGGACAGTTCCTCGGCAATGAGCAGTTCTTC. Amino acids: CASSSIGQFLGNEQFF.

V usage is TRBV6-1 and J usage is TRBJ2-7; 8 nucleotides align to TRBD1. The length of the CDR3 is 14 residues. J was trimmed by 2 bases and V by 8 bases; bases with no gene match: 8. The germline V gene encodes CDR1 MNHNS and CDR2 SASEGT. The CDR3 DNA follows: TGTGCCAGCCTCTTCACAGGGGGAACCTACGAGCAGTACTTC. Translation gives CASLFTGGTYEQYF.

V is TRBV7-2 and J is TRBJ1-4; D not resolved. Germline loops: CDR1 SGHTA, CDR2 FQGNSA. V shed 8 bases and J shed 8 bases, with 9 bases lying between them. The CDR3 is 11 residues long. For the CDR3, the DNA is TGTGCCAGCGGATACAAGGAAAAACTGTTTTTT. Amino acid sequence: CASGYKEKLFF.

This clonotype was seen ten or more times. J is TRBJ2-3 and V is TRBV7-9; TRBD1 matches at 7 bases. The CDR3 is 14 residues long. Trimming removed 5 bases from V and 5 bases from J; junction bases left unmatched: 7. CDR1 and CDR2 (germline): SEHNR, FQNEAQ (reference sequence). The CDR3 DNA reads as TGTGCCAGCAGCACCGACAGGGATTTAGATACGCAGTATTTT. Its protein is CASSTDRDLDTQYF.

This clonotype turned up a few times. The J gene is TRBJ2-3, the V gene TRBV7-9; 12 bases agree with TRBD1. The CDR3 loop spans 17 amino acids. V lost 4 bases, J lost 5 bases, and 10 bases stayed unmatched. Germline CDR1 reads SEHNR; CDR2 reads FQNEAQ (reference sequence). The chain's CDR3 is CASSSTTGTGGLDTQYF. The CDR3, as DNA: TGTGCCAGCAGCTCGACCACCGGGACAGGGGGCTTAGATACGCAGTATTTT.